The 12 T cell receptor beta chains listed next were all sequenced from one sample in a study of cytomegalovirus exposure and HLA in healthy donors. The PCR employed 60 Vbeta primers together with 13 Jbeta primers. Sequencing used immunoSEQ multiplex PCR; TCRdb keeps in-frame clones, though not all of them. The table includes about 150,000 clones, around 85% detected once. The sequenced sample consisted of PBMCs. All receptors come from a woman in her twenties or thirties in good health and CMV-seronegative.

The rearrangement links TRBV30 to TRBJ2-1; D is ambiguous. From germline, CDR1 is GTSNPN and CDR2 SVGIG (reference sequence). The CDR3 has 12 residues. Between the trimmed V and J ends, which lost 3 bases and 2 bases, there was a span of 5 bases. This CDR3 is CAWSNTYNEQFF. CDR3 coding DNA: TGTGCCTGGAGCAACACCTACAATGAGCAGTTCTTC.

The chain is built from TRBV7-2 and TRBJ2-3, with D possibly TRBD2 on 5 matching bases. This CDR3 has 17 amino acids. Per germline, CDR1 SGHTA and CDR2 FQGNSA. V lost 1 base, J lost 0 bases, and 14 bases lay in between. The CDR3 DNA sequence: TGTGCCAGCAGCTTAGGATTGGCCAGCGGTAGCACAGATACGCAGTATTTT. The encoded protein is CASSLGLASGSTDTQYF.

This clone showed up just a few times. The chain is built from TRBV28 and TRBJ1-1, with no clear D. CDR3 length equals 13 residues. V was cut by 1 base and J by 3 bases, with 6 bases left in between. Germline CDR1 and CDR2: MDHEN and SYDVKM. As DNA, the CDR3 is TGTGCCAGCAGTTTATCGGGTTACACTGAAGCTTTCTTT. Translating it yields CASSLSGYTEAFF.

This clone was detected once. The CDR3 sequence: CASSGAGLASDTQYF. CDR3 DNA: TGCGCCAGCAGCGGCGCGGGACTAGCGTCCGATACGCAGTATTTT. The chain is built from TRBV5-1 and TRBJ2-3, with 10 bases lining up with TRBD2. CDR1 is SGHRS, CDR2 YFSETQ, per germline. V shed 4 bases and J 6 bases; nucleotides not matched to a gene: 8. CDR3 size: 15 residues. The full variable domain, with the rest looked up from reference TRBV5-1 and TRBJ2-3, is KAGVTQTPRYLIKTRGQQVTLSCSPISGHRSVSWYQQTPGQGLQFLFEYFSETQRNKGNFPGRFSGRQFSNSRSEMNVSTLELGDSALYLCASSGAGLASDTQYFGPGTRLTVL.

The genes are TRBV5-1 and TRBJ2-2, with 11 bases matching TRBD2. V shed 0 bases, J shed 7 bases, and the junction held 2 bases outside the gene matches. CDR1 and CDR2 (germline): SGHRS, YFSETQ. CDR3 length: 15 residues. In DNA, the CDR3 is TGCGCCAGCAGCTTGGGACTAGCGGGGAGCGGGGAGCTGTTTTTT. Protein product: CASSLGLAGSGELFF.

This clone was counted only a few times. Other DNA sequences in the sample encode the same CDR3. The chain employs TRBV28 and TRBJ1-5, with 9 bases that match TRBD1. The CDR3 spans 20 residues. V trimming: 5 bases; J trimming: 6 bases; junction bases outside the gene matches: 23. The V gene's germline CDR1 is MDHEN and CDR2 SYDVKM. The CDR3 spells CASSRPTGGSFRIRFQPQHF. DNA for the CDR3: TGTGCCAGCAGTCGCCCCACAGGGGGCAGTTTTAGGATTCGGTTTCAGCCCCAGCATTTT.

V gene TRBV9 combines with J gene TRBJ1-1; no reliable D call. This CDR3 is built from 14 residues. Trimming stripped 1 base from V and 0 bases from J, with 7 bases between. Germline V lookup: CDR1 SGDLS, CDR2 YYNGEE. CDR3 sequence (DNA): TGTGCCAGCAGCGTATCCTTCGTGAACACTGAAGCTTTCTTT. Protein: CASSVSFVNTEAFF.

V usage is TRBV5-1 and J usage is TRBJ2-5; D gene uncertain. This CDR3 is 16 amino acids long. The V end was cut by 1 base, the J end by 11 bases, with 24 bases between. Germline V gene data show CDR1 as SGHRS and CDR2 as YFSETQ. The CDR3 loop is CASSLMFSSLGNEQYF. The DNA for the CDR3 is TGCGCCAGCAGCTTGATGTTCAGCAGCCTAGGCAATGAGCAGTACTTC.

The CDR3 loop reads CSVEDLVYGYTF. The CDR3 nucleotides read TGCAGCGTTGAAGATCTTGTTTATGGCTACACCTTC. The chain carries TRBV29-1 and TRBJ1-2; D not resolved. The CDR3 consists of 12 residues. The V gene lost 0 bases and the J gene lost 5 bases, with 7 bases spanning the gap. The germline CDR1 and CDR2 sequences are SQVTM and ANQGSEA. The whole variable domain, filled in from reference TRBV29-1 and TRBJ1-2, reads SAVISQKPSRDICQRGTSLTIQCQVDSQVTMMFWYRQQPGQSLTLIATANQGSEATYESGFVIDKFPISRPNLTFSTLTVSNMSPEDSSIYLCSVEDLVYGYTFGSGTRLTVV.

This clone was detected only once. The gene calls are TRBV5-1 and TRBJ1-4; 7 bases line up with TRBD1. V lost 0 bases to trimming and J lost 7 bases; unmatched junction nucleotides: 6. Germline assignment: CDR1 SGHRS and CDR2 YFSETQ. The CDR3 consists of 15 residues. This CDR3 is CASSLGQGDGEKLFF. The DNA for the CDR3 is TGCGCCAGCAGCTTGGGACAGGGCGACGGTGAAAAACTGTTTTTT. Full variable domain (rest looked up from reference TRBV5-1 and TRBJ1-4): KAGVTQTPRYLIKTRGQQVTLSCSPISGHRSVSWYQQTPGQGLQFLFEYFSETQRNKGNFPGRFSGRQFSNSRSEMNVSTLELGDSALYLCASSLGQGDGEKLFFGSGTQLSVL.

V is TRBV25-1 and J is TRBJ2-3, with TRBD1 identical over 10 bases. The germline CDR1 and CDR2 sequences are MGHDK and SYGVNS. This CDR3 comprises 13 residues. V lost 8 bases to trimming and J lost 3 bases; unmatched junction nucleotides: 2. The CDR3: CASEGQGTDTQYF. The DNA of the CDR3 is TGTGCCAGCGAGGGACAGGGGACAGATACGCAGTATTTT.

This clone was seen a handful of times. V gene TRBV27 combines with J gene TRBJ2-3, with a weak D call TRBD1 (6 bases). Germline V gene lookup returns CDR1 MNHEY and CDR2 SMNVEV (reference sequence). The germline V and J ends were trimmed by 5 bases and 0 bases, with 21 bases remaining between them. The CDR3 totals 18 residues. CDR3 nucleotides: TGTGCCAGCAGTCCCGTCCTTGATGGACAGTCAAGCACAGATACGCAGTATTTT. Translated: CASSPVLDGQSSTDTQYF.